The sequence of this TCR beta chain was determined in a study of cytomegalovirus exposure and HLA in healthy donors. The CDR3 consists of 11 residues. V dropped 4 bases and J dropped 11 bases, with 12 bases sitting between them. Germline CDR1 reads DFQATT; CDR2 reads SNEGSKA (reference sequence). Concerning this clone: Antigen specificity is unknown.

Overall study results and limits: Later analysis revealed greater clonal expansion in HLA-associated TCR beta chains than in equally common others. For most TCR beta V segments, an earlier analysis put the productive rate at about 87% or about 30% of the time. Sequence variants that were highly shared formed a cluster that was likely a sequencing artifact. The classifier, whose performance was assessed in both the original and validation cohorts, reportedly diagnosed cytomegalovirus status with high specificity and sensitivity.

PCR was performed using 60 Vbeta and 13 Jbeta primers. Sequenced by immunoSEQ multiplex PCR; TCRdb stores in-frame clones only, minus some. Here the sample spans 60,000 to 70,000 clones, about four fifths being singletons. This chain links TRBV20-1 with TRBJ2-1, with D tentatively TRBD2 (5 bases). The sample was PBMCs. The TCR sequence derives from a woman aged 30 to 39 in good health and CMV-seronegative. This CDR3 reads CSATPRDQQFF. Here the CDR3 DNA reads TGCAGTGCTACCCCCCGGGATCAGCAGTTCTTC.